These T cell receptor beta chains were read from a single sample in a study of preoperative IRX-2 immunotherapy in early breast cancer. Measured with immunoSEQ multiplex PCR; TCRdb has only the in-frame clones, and not every one. The data show approximately 31,000 clones, around nine tenths seen once. Sequencing was performed on tumor tissue, taken after IRX-2 immunotherapy. The receptor set was obtained from a human donor with breast cancer. Each CDR3 is given with its conserved first and last residue. A D gene is named only where the DNA matches it firmly. Some rows have no size entry. The others give once, few or many, or a class for an expanded clone.

J gene: TRBJ1-3
V gene: TRBV9
D gene: NA
clone size: NA
CDR3 protein: CASSVDRKIGGLNSGNTIYF
CDR3 DNA: TGTGCCAGCAGCGTAGATCGTAAGATAGGGGGTCTGAACTCTGGAAACACCATATATTTT

J gene: TRBJ2-5
V gene: TRBV1
D gene: NA
clone size: NA
CDR3 protein: CASSQTYRGMETQYF
CDR3 DNA: TGCGCCAGCAGCCAAACATACAGGGGCATGGAGACCCAGTACTTC

J gene: TRBJ1-6
V gene: TRBV11-3
D gene: NA
clone size: NA
CDR3 protein: CASSSGLGTYNSPLHF
CDR3 DNA: TGTGCCAGCAGCTCGGGATTAGGCACATATAATTCACCCCTCCACTTT

J gene: TRBJ1-2
V gene: TRBV6-8
D gene: TRBD1
clone size: NA
CDR3 protein: CASSPRGTGLYGYTF
CDR3 DNA: TGTGCCAGCAGTCCACGAGGGACAGGATTGTATGGCTACACCTTC

J gene: TRBJ2-2
V gene: TRBV11-3
D gene: NA
clone size: NA
CDR3 protein: CASSLGQNTGELFF
CDR3 DNA: TGTGCCAGCAGCTTGGGACAGAACACCGGGGAGCTGTTTTTT

J gene: TRBJ1-1
V gene: TRBV6-8
D gene: NA
clone size: NA
CDR3 protein: CASSYSLNTEAFF
CDR3 DNA: TGTGCCAGCAGTTACTCACTCAACACTGAAGCTTTCTTT

J gene: TRBJ1-2
V gene: TRBV6-8
D gene: NA
clone size: NA
CDR3 protein: CASSYEQTYYGYTF
CDR3 DNA: TGTGCCAGCAGTTACGAACAGACTTACTATGGCTACACCTTC

J gene: TRBJ2-3
V gene: TRBV7-1
D gene: TRBD1
clone size: once
CDR3 protein: CASSFRQDRGRTDTQYF
CDR3 DNA: TGTGCCAGCAGCTTTCGACAGGACAGGGGTCGCACAGATACGCAGTATTTT

J gene: TRBJ1-2
V gene: TRBV15
D gene: TRBD1
clone size: NA
CDR3 protein: CATSYRGVRLAHGYTF
CDR3 DNA: TGTGCCACCAGCTACAGGGGGGTACGGCTGGCACATGGCTACACCTTC

J gene: TRBJ2-2
V gene: TRBV12-5
D gene: NA
clone size: NA
CDR3 protein: CASGLVGGDTGELFF
CDR3 DNA: TGTGCTAGTGGTTTGGTCGGGGGCGACACCGGGGAGCTGTTTTTT

J gene: TRBJ1-2
V gene: TRBV11-3
D gene: NA
clone size: NA
CDR3 protein: CASSPAGLSSRGYTF
CDR3 DNA: TGTGCCAGCAGCCCGGCCGGTCTGAGTTCTCGCGGCTACACCTTC

J gene: TRBJ2-2
V gene: TRBV9
D gene: NA
clone size: NA
CDR3 protein: CASRVGDSGELFF
CDR3 DNA: TGTGCCAGCAGGGTGGGGGACTCCGGGGAGCTGTTTTTT

J gene: TRBJ2-4
V gene: TRBV11-1
D gene: TRBD2
clone size: NA
CDR3 protein: CASSRSGGGNIQYF
CDR3 DNA: TGTGCCAGCAGCCGTAGCGGGGGAGGGAACATTCAGTACTTC

J gene: TRBJ2-3
V gene: TRBV6-4
D gene: TRBD2
clone size: NA
CDR3 protein: CASRAGGTDTQYF
CDR3 DNA: TGTGCCAGCAGGGCGGGGGGAACGGATACGCAGTATTTT

J gene: TRBJ2-3
V gene: TRBV11-3
D gene: NA
clone size: few
CDR3 protein: CASSLEYGGPSTDTQYF
CDR3 DNA: TGTGCCAGCAGTCTAGAGTACGGCGGACCTAGCACAGATACGCAGTATTTT

J gene: TRBJ1-4
V gene: TRBV28
D gene: NA
clone size: once
CDR3 protein: CASSLVGFREKLFF
CDR3 DNA: TGTGCCAGCAGTTTGGTGGGATTTCGAGAAAAACTGTTTTTT

J gene: TRBJ1-2
V gene: TRBV11-3
D gene: NA
clone size: NA
CDR3 protein: CASSLDRLGGNGYTF
CDR3 DNA: TGTGCCAGCAGCTTAGATCGGTTAGGGGGTAATGGCTACACCTTC

J gene: TRBJ1-2
V gene: TRBV6-8
D gene: NA
clone size: NA
CDR3 protein: CASSAGSWGYTF
CDR3 DNA: TGTGCCAGCAGTGCCGGGAGTTGGGGCTACACCTTC

J gene: TRBJ1-2
V gene: TRBV11-3
D gene: NA
clone size: NA
CDR3 protein: CASSLATGSYYGYTF
CDR3 DNA: TGTGCCAGCAGCTTGGCCACGGGTTCTTACTATGGCTACACCTTC

J gene: TRBJ1-2
V gene: TRBV6-8
D gene: NA
clone size: NA
CDR3 protein: CASSRSAGVGYTF
CDR3 DNA: TGTGCCAGCAGTCGATCGGCAGGGGTTGGCTACACCTTC

J gene: TRBJ1-1
V gene: TRBV9
D gene: NA
clone size: once
CDR3 protein: CASSVGWNTEAFF
CDR3 DNA: TGTGCCAGCAGTGTCGGATGGAACACTGAAGCTTTCTTT

J gene: TRBJ2-2
V gene: TRBV12-5
D gene: NA
clone size: NA
CDR3 protein: CASGMVLAGIGELFF
CDR3 DNA: TGTGCTAGTGGCATGGTCCTAGCTGGGATCGGGGAGCTGTTTTTT

J gene: TRBJ1-2
V gene: TRBV29-1
D gene: NA
clone size: NA
CDR3 protein: CSVVWRGVGYGYTF
CDR3 DNA: TGCAGCGTCGTATGGCGGGGGGTGGGCTATGGCTACACCTTC

J gene: TRBJ1-5
V gene: TRBV18
D gene: NA
clone size: once
CDR3 protein: CASSPVSGGNQPQHF
CDR3 DNA: TGTGCCAGCTCACCCGTGTCAGGGGGCAATCAGCCCCAGCATTTT

J gene: TRBJ1-3
V gene: TRBV19
D gene: NA
clone size: NA
CDR3 protein: CASSSRQGNTIYF
CDR3 DNA: TGTGCCAGTAGTTCCCGACAGGGAAACACCATATATTTT

J gene: TRBJ2-2
V gene: TRBV11-3
D gene: NA
clone size: NA
CDR3 protein: CASSLTWQTGELFF
CDR3 DNA: TGTGCCAGCAGCTTAACGTGGCAGACCGGGGAGCTGTTTTTT

J gene: TRBJ2-5
V gene: TRBV18
D gene: NA
clone size: NA
CDR3 protein: CASSLQGGDQETQYF
CDR3 DNA: TGTGCCAGCTCGCTTCAGGGGGGCGACCAAGAGACCCAGTACTTC

J gene: TRBJ1-2
V gene: TRBV19
D gene: TRBD1
clone size: NA
CDR3 protein: CASRRTGNYGYTF
CDR3 DNA: TGTGCCAGTAGAAGGACAGGGAACTATGGCTACACCTTC

J gene: TRBJ2-7
V gene: TRBV7-8
D gene: NA
clone size: NA
CDR3 protein: CASTDGDSSYEQYF
CDR3 DNA: TGTGCCAGCACTGACGGGGATAGCTCATACGAGCAGTACTTC